The 32 T cell receptor beta chains below all came from one sample that was sequenced in a study of blood T cell repertoires in COVID-19. The assay was immunoSEQ multiplex PCR, and TCRdb's table has in-frame clones only and misses some. Of 150,000 to 200,000 clones detected, roughly 93% appear once; the ten largest clones hold over 3.5%. The source material was peripheral blood. The source of these receptors is a woman between 45 and 65 years old with acute or convalescent COVID-19.

The rearrangement links TRBV6-5 to TRBJ1-1, with 10 bases lining up with TRBD1. Germline values: CDR1 MNHEY, CDR2 SVGAGI. V lost 7 bases and J lost 5; bases outside the gene matches: 7. The CDR3 runs 14 residues. Written as DNA, the CDR3 is TGTGCCAGCATCAGGGACAGGGGAAATACTGAAGCTTTCTTT. It translates to CASIRDRGNTEAFF.

The rearrangement uses TRBV7-9 and TRBJ2-3; the match to TRBD2 covers 10 bases. This CDR3 spans 15 amino acids. Per the germline V gene, CDR1 is SEHNR and CDR2 is FQNEAQ (reference sequence). The J segment lost 11 bases and the V segment lost 5 bases, leaving 13 bases of the junction unmatched. The CDR3: CASSPEVSGGREQYF. The CDR3 DNA is TGTGCCAGCAGCCCCGAGGTTAGCGGGGGGAGGGAGCAGTATTTT.

This clone was picked up one time. The J gene is TRBJ2-1, the V gene TRBV19; unclear D gene. Trimming cost V 1 base and J 7 bases, with 8 bases left between them. The CDR3 has 13 amino acids. The germline V gene has CDR1 LNHDA and CDR2 SQIVND (reference sequence). The CDR3 here is CASSIGLWNEQFF. In DNA, the CDR3 is TGTGCCAGTAGTATAGGGCTCTGGAATGAGCAGTTCTTC.

This chain uses TRBV28 with TRBJ1-2; 9 positions agree with TRBD1. This CDR3 contains 15 residues. Germline assignment: CDR1 MDHEN and CDR2 SYDVKM. After removal of 6 bases from V and 6 bases from J, the junction contained 11 bases not matched to a gene. The CDR3 here is CASRQGARRFDGYTF. CDR3 in DNA: TGTGCCAGCAGACAGGGGGCGAGGAGGTTCGATGGCTACACCTTC.

The chain has TRBV11-3 and TRBJ1-6; D may be TRBD1 (6 bases). From germline, CDR1 is SGHNT and CDR2 YENEEA. Trimming cost V 0 bases and J 7 bases, with 10 bases left between them. This CDR3 region has 15 residues. As DNA, the CDR3 is TGTGCCAGCAGCTTAGACGGGGGGCCCAATTCACCCCTCCACTTT. Protein product: CASSLDGGPNSPLHF.

The chain couples TRBV6-5 to TRBJ1-2; 9 nucleotides agree with TRBD1. This CDR3 region has 13 residues. V gave up 5 bases and J gave up 3 bases; unmatched junction bases: 1. The germline V gene has CDR1 MNHEY and CDR2 SVGAGI. The CDR3 reads CASSRTGDYGYTF. The DNA of the CDR3 is TGTGCCAGCAGTAGGACAGGGGACTATGGCTACACCTTC.

The V call is TRBV10-3, the J call TRBJ1-6, with a weak D call TRBD1 (6 bases). CDR1 is ENHRY, CDR2 SYGVKD, per germline. The CDR3 totals 14 residues. The germline V and J ends were trimmed by 10 bases and 8 bases, with 18 bases remaining between them. This CDR3 reads CATRPTGLDSPLHF. The CDR3 nucleotides read TGTGCCACCCGCCCTACAGGGTTGGATTCACCCCTCCACTTT.

The chain combines TRBV6-5 with TRBJ1-1, with 10 bases that match TRBD1. V shed 10 bases and J 4 bases; nucleotides not matched to a gene: 9. CDR3 length: 14 amino acids. CDR1 is MNHEY and CDR2 is SVGAGI in the germline V gene. The CDR3 bases are TGTGCCACCTTAAGCCGGGACAGGGGCACTGAAGCTTTCTTT. It specifies CATLSRDRGTEAFF.

J is TRBJ2-2 and V is TRBV6-2 or TRBV6-3, with TRBD1 matching 7 bases. Germline-derived CDR1 and CDR2 are MNHEY and SVGEGT. This CDR3 has 17 residues. With 2 bases clipped from V and 0 bases from J, the junction kept 6 bases outside the gene matches. The CDR3 is CASSYHRDRPNTGELFF. The CDR3 bases are TGTGCCAGCAGTTACCACCGGGACAGACCGAACACCGGGGAGCTGTTTTTT.

The chain links TRBV9 to TRBJ2-7; possibly TRBD2 for D (6 bases). Trimming left V 4 bases short and J 6 bases short, with 17 bases between. Looked up from germline, CDR1 is SGDLS and CDR2 is YYNGEE. The CDR3 is 14 residues long. CDR3 in amino acids: CASSPTSNAFEQYF. The CDR3 DNA follows: TGTGCCAGCAGCCCAACTAGCAACGCCTTCGAGCAGTACTTC.

This chain connects TRBV28 to TRBJ2-7; the match to TRBD2 covers 7 bases. V gave up 6 bases and J gave up 2 bases; unmatched junction bases: 7. CDR3 length: 14 amino acids. CDR1 and CDR2 from the germline V gene are MDHEN and SYDVKM. The CDR3 DNA reads TGTGCCAGCAGCCGCGGGGGTTCCACCTACGAGCAGTACTTC. It is translated as CASSRGGSTYEQYF.

The CDR3 here is CASSVAEGGYGYTF. The CDR3 DNA follows: TGTGCCAGCAGCGTAGCGGAGGGAGGCTATGGCTACACCTTC. The chain links TRBV9 to TRBJ1-2, with D uncertain. Germline loops: CDR1 SGDLS, CDR2 YYNGEE. This CDR3 comprises 14 residues. Trimming stripped 0 bases from V and 4 bases from J, with 10 bases between.

The rearrangement links TRBV23-1 to TRBJ1-5; 9 bases line up with TRBD1. TRBV23-1 is placed among ORFs of uncertain function. J gave up 7 bases and V 4 bases, and 11 bases lay outside the gene matches. The CDR3 has 16 residues. The DNA of the CDR3 is TGCGCCAGCAGTCCGAGGACAGGGGTGAAGAACCAGCCCCAGCATTTT. Protein product: CASSPRTGVKNQPQHF.

The chain links TRBV19 to TRBJ1-4; D gene ambiguous. V was shortened by 6 bases and J by 5 bases, with 7 bases between the two germline ends. The CDR3 runs to 12 residues. CDR1 LNHDA and CDR2 SQIVND come from the germline V gene (reference sequence). The chain's CDR3 is CASSSSNEKLFF. CDR3 nucleotide sequence: TGTGCCAGTAGCTCCTCGAATGAAAAACTGTTTTTT.

The chain links TRBV7-9 to TRBJ1-3; TRBD1 matches at 12 bases. Germline V gene lookup returns CDR1 SEHNR and CDR2 FQNEAQ (reference sequence). The CDR3 consists of 17 residues. Trimming at V came to 5 bases and at J to 4 bases, leaving 9 bases not matched to a gene. In DNA, the CDR3 is TGTGCCAGCAGCAACCGGGACAGGGGGCTGGGAGGAAACACCATATATTTT. Translating gives CASSNRDRGLGGNTIYF.

The chain carries TRBV19 and TRBJ1-5, with D possibly being TRBD1 (6 bases). The CDR3 sequence is 15 residues long. Trimming shortened V by 6 bases and J by 4 bases, and 16 bases separated the two germline ends. Germline V gives CDR1 LNHDA, CDR2 SQIVND (reference sequence). The CDR3 region is CASRIGRGGNQPQHF. In nucleotides, the CDR3 is TGTGCCAGTAGGATTGGCAGGGGAGGGAATCAGCCCCAGCATTTT.

This clone was seen just once. The chain links TRBV14 to TRBJ2-7; 11 nucleotides agree with TRBD2. The junction had 6 bases not matched to a gene; V was cut back by 3 bases and J by 2 bases. This CDR3 has 16 residues. CDR1 and CDR2 from the germline V gene are SGHDN and FVKESK. CDR3 nucleotides: TGTGCCAGCAGCCACTACGGACTAGCGGGCGCCTACGAGCAGTACTTC. It translates to CASSHYGLAGAYEQYF.

In nucleotides, the CDR3 is TGTGCCAGCAGTGAACAGGGGACAGGGACCCCATACGAGCAGTACTTC. Encoded protein: CASSEQGTGTPYEQYF. The gene calls are TRBV6-1 and TRBJ2-7, with 9 bases identical to TRBD1. The ends lost 2 bases at V and 4 bases at J; junction bases unmatched: 9. CDR3 length: 16 amino acids. Germline V CDR1 and CDR2: MNHNS, SASEGT.

The chain is built from TRBV9 and TRBJ1-1; tentatively, D is TRBD1 (6 bases). From germline, CDR1 is SGDLS and CDR2 YYNGEE. V shed 5 bases and J shed 5 bases, with 16 bases lying between them. The length of the CDR3 is 14 residues. CDR3 nucleotides: TGTGCCAGCAGTTCACAGGGATCGGGGACTGAAGCTTTCTTT. Its protein is CASSSQGSGTEAFF.

The V and J genes are TRBV7-3 and TRBJ2-3; D remains unclear. CDR3 length: 13 residues. Trimming took off 4 bases at V and 1 base at J, with 6 bases between the two ends. CDR1 is SGHTA, CDR2 FQGTGA, per germline. The CDR3 sequence is CASSSQGTDTQYF. The CDR3 DNA reads as TGTGCCAGCAGCTCTCAGGGCACAGATACGCAGTATTTT.

This clone came up a few times. The chain joins TRBV11-3 to TRBJ1-3; no clear D. The V and J ends lost 5 bases and 0 bases respectively, with 5 bases between them. The length of the CDR3 is 13 residues. The V gene's germline CDR1 is SGHNT and CDR2 YENEEA. The CDR3 DNA follows: TGTGCCAGCAGCCCATCCTCTGGAAACACCATATATTTT. It encodes CASSPSSGNTIYF. The full variable domain, completed using reference TRBV11-3 and TRBJ1-3, is EAGVVQSPRYKIIEKKQPVAFWCNPISGHNTLYWYLQNLGQGPELLIRYENEEAVDDSQLPKDRFSAERLKGVDSTLKIQPAELGDSAVYLCASSPSSGNTIYFGEGSWLTVV.

The V call is TRBV7-2, the J call TRBJ2-1; 7 bases align to TRBD2. Trimming removed 6 bases from V and 6 bases from J; junction bases left unmatched: 5. The CDR3 length is 13 residues. Germline V gene sequence: CDR1 SGHTA, CDR2 FQGNSA. The CDR3 loop is CASRPGGGNEQFF. The DNA of the CDR3 is TGTGCCAGCAGACCTGGGGGGGGCAATGAGCAGTTCTTC.

The V and J genes are TRBV28 and TRBJ2-2; TRBD2 might be the D (7 bases). CDR3 length equals 15 residues. Germline V CDR1 and CDR2: MDHEN, SYDVKM. V shed 6 bases and J shed 3 bases, with 14 bases lying between them. The CDR3 loop is CASSLGGADTGELFF. The CDR3 DNA sequence: TGTGCCAGCAGCCTAGGGGGGGCCGACACCGGGGAGCTGTTTTTT.

This clone was seen a handful of times. The chain links TRBV12-3 or TRBV12-4 to TRBJ1-2; D remains unclear. The CDR3 has 12 residues. Trimming took off 8 bases at V and 0 bases at J, with 7 bases between the two ends. CDR3 residues: CASALANYGYTF. The CDR3 nucleotides read TGTGCCAGCGCCTTAGCTAACTATGGCTACACCTTC.

V is TRBV4-1 and J is TRBJ1-5; D remains unclear. V was cut by 7 bases and J by 7 bases, with 20 bases left in between. Germline CDR1 is MGHRA and CDR2 is YSYEKL. The CDR3 has 15 residues. The CDR3: CASTEESTTRQPQHF. The CDR3 nucleotides are TGCGCCAGCACCGAGGAGAGTACCACCCGACAGCCCCAGCATTTT.

The chain links TRBV29-1 to TRBJ2-1; D is uncertain. Trimming removed 0 bases at V and 8 bases at J, with 17 bases between. This CDR3 comprises 15 residues. Germline V CDR1 and CDR2: SQVTM, ANQGSEA. CDR3 DNA: TGCAGCGTTGAAGATCTGGGCAGGCAAGCAGATGAGCAGTTCTTC. Translating gives CSVEDLGRQADEQFF.

This clone came up once. At one boundary the junction diverges from the germline segment, which might be a read error. This sequence joins TRBV7-2 and TRBJ1-5; weak D call: TRBD1 (5 bases). This CDR3 comprises 14 residues. Germline assignment: CDR1 SGHTA and CDR2 FQGNSA. CDR3 loop: CASSWGDSTQPQHF. The CDR3 DNA reads TGTGCCAGCAGCTGGGGTGACAGCACTCAGCCCCAGCATTTT.

CDR3 DNA sequence: TGTGCCAGCAACCCGCAAACCCGCACAGGGGGAGAGACCCAGTACTTC. Protein product: CASNPQTRTGGETQYF. The V call is TRBV6-6, the J call TRBJ2-5, with TRBD1 matching 8 bases. The V segment lost 7 bases and the J segment 4 bases; nucleotides outside the gene matches: 14. The CDR3 length is 16 residues. Germline CDR1 is MNHNY and CDR2 is SVGAGI (reference sequence).

This chain connects TRBV28 to TRBJ2-2, with 9 nucleotides matching TRBD1. Germline V gives CDR1 MDHEN, CDR2 SYDVKM. V lost 8 bases to trimming and J lost 5 bases; unmatched junction nucleotides: 12. This CDR3 is 16 amino acids long. The CDR3 DNA reads as TGTGCCAGCGGCCTTAAGACAGGGGGGTGGACCGGGGAGCTGTTTTTT. Its translation is CASGLKTGGWTGELFF.

The chain combines TRBV5-1 with TRBJ2-5; TRBD1 matches 9 bases. There are 13 residues in the CDR3. The germline V gene has CDR1 SGHRS and CDR2 YFSETQ. V shed 3 bases and J 5 bases; nucleotides not matched to a gene: 2. CDR3 residues: CASSSGQGETQYF. CDR3 nucleotides: TGCGCCAGCAGCTCAGGACAGGGGGAGACCCAGTACTTC.

V gene TRBV5-1 combines with J gene TRBJ2-7; TRBD1 agrees at 9 bases. The CDR3 sequence is 13 residues long. CDR1 and CDR2 (germline): SGHRS, YFSETQ. J gave up 6 bases and V 3 bases, and 4 bases lay outside the gene matches. CDR3 nucleotide sequence: TGCGCCAGCAGCTGGGGACAGGGCTCCGAGCAGTACTTC. Translation: CASSWGQGSEQYF.

The genes are TRBV19 and TRBJ2-2; the D gene is possibly TRBD1 (6 bases). Germline CDR1 LNHDA, CDR2 SQIVND (reference sequence). This CDR3 is built from 14 residues. With 7 bases removed from V and 7 bases from J, the gap between germline ends came to 16 bases. CDR3 sequence (DNA): TGTGCCAGTACCGTACAGGGTAGCGACGGGGAGCTGTTTTTT. Translation: CASTVQGSDGELFF.